A selection of T cell receptor beta chains follows, all from one sample in a study of T cell responses to AZD1222 COVID-19 vaccine. The repertoire was sequenced with immunoSEQ multiplex PCR; TCRdb's copy has only in-frame clones and lacks some. The sample comprises approximately 110,000 clones, about 90% of which are singletons, and about 7.5% rests with the top ten. Material: peripheral blood, obtained 28 days after the second AZD1222 dose. These receptors came from an adult who received the AZD1222 COVID-19 vaccine. Both conserved end residues are part of each CDR3. A D gene is named only where the DNA matches it firmly. A row's size may be missing; if present it is once, few, many or a size class.

clone_size d_call j_call v_call cdr3_nt cdr3_aa
. . TRBJ1-1 TRBV29-1 TGCAGCGTTTTAGGTGAGGGTGAAGCTTTCTTT CSVLGEGEAFF
. . TRBJ2-7 TRBV6-4 TGTGCCAGCAGAAAAGAGGACACGGCGGGCTACGAGCAGTACTTC CASRKEDTAGYEQYF
. TRBD2 TRBJ2-3 TRBV28 TGTGTCACTCGAGGTAGCGGGGTGGATACGCAGTATTTT CVTRGSGVDTQYF
. TRBD2 TRBJ2-2 TRBV28 TGTGCCAGCAGTCCGAGACTAGCGGGAGGAGGGGAGCTGTTTTTT CASSPRLAGGGELFF
. . TRBJ2-7 TRBV28 TGTGCCAGCAGCCCCACGGTGAGAAACTACGAGCAGTACTTC CASSPTVRNYEQYF
. . TRBJ1-5 TRBV6-1 TGTGCCAGCAGTGAATTAAGGGGTCATCAGCCCCAGCATTTT CASSELRGHQPQHF
once . TRBJ1-2 TRBV24-1 TGTGCCACCAGTGACGTGGGCTATGGCTACACCTTC CATSDVGYGYTF
few . TRBJ2-7 TRBV6-5 TGTGCCAGCAGTTACTCGAGGAACTCCTACGAGCAGTACTTC CASSYSRNSYEQYF
. . TRBJ1-1 TRBV7-8 TGTGCCAGCAGCTTAGCAGGGATGAACACTGAAGCTTTCTTT CASSLAGMNTEAFF
once . TRBJ1-6 TRBV5-6 TGTGCCAGCAGCCCCCCAGGGCAGATTGGATCACCCCTCCACTTT CASSPPGQIGSPLHF
. . TRBJ1-1 TRBV7-9 TGTGCCAGCAGCTTGGCCCCCGAGTTTGAAGCTTTCTTT CASSLAPEFEAFF
once . TRBJ1-5 TRBV2 TGTGCCAGCAGTGTACAGGGAGGAAGCCTTCAGCCCCAGCATTTT CASSVQGGSLQPQHF
. TRBD1 TRBJ1-1 TRBV7-9 TGTGCCAGCAGCCAGGGACAGGGGTCCACTGAAGCTTTCTTT CASSQGQGSTEAFF
. . TRBJ1-5 TRBV14 TGTGCCAGCAGCCCCGGGACCAATCAGCCCCAGCATTTT CASSPGTNQPQHF
. TRBD1 TRBJ2-4 TRBV29-1 TGCAGCGCCTCCGGGACAGGGATAAACATTCAGTACTTC CSASGTGINIQYF
. . TRBJ1-5 TRBV19 TGTGCCAGTAGTACCTTCGGGGGTAGCAATCAGCCCCAGCATTTT CASSTFGGSNQPQHF
. . TRBJ2-1 TRBV19 TGTGCCAGTAGCCGAGTGGGGGGCGCCTACAATGAGCAGTTCTTC CASSRVGGAYNEQFF
. . TRBJ1-1 TRBV7-9 TGTGCCAGCGAATACGAGGGGCTGAACACTGAAGCTTTCTTT CASEYEGLNTEAFF
. . TRBJ1-1 TRBV28 TGTGCCAGCAGTTTACTGGGCACTGAAGCTTTCTTT CASSLLGTEAFF
once TRBD1 TRBJ1-6 TRBV29-1 TGCAGCGTTCGCCGGGACAGTAATTCACCCCTCCACTTT CSVRRDSNSPLHF
. . TRBJ2-1 TRBV28 TGTGCCAGCAGAGAACTAGCCGGGGTCTCCTACAATGAGCAGTTCTTC CASRELAGVSYNEQFF
. . TRBJ1-2 TRBV18 TGTGCCAGCTCTAGAGAAGTCGAACACTATGGCTACACCTTC CASSREVEHYGYTF
. . TRBJ1-2 TRBV3-1/TRBV3-2 TGTGCCAGCAGCCCTGACGGTTACTATGGCTACACCTTC CASSPDGYYGYTF
. . TRBJ1-1 TRBV25-1 TGTGCCAGCAGTGAATCTTATTTGTTAGCTGAAGCTTTCTTT CASSESYLLAEAFF
. . TRBJ2-3 TRBV5-4 TGTGCCAGCAGCTTGGCGGCTCCAGGTCAGGGAGATACGCAGTATTTT CASSLAAPGQGDTQYF
. . TRBJ1-4 TRBV18 TGTGCCAGCTCACCCTTAGCCGAAGGAGAAAAACTGTTTTTT CASSPLAEGEKLFF
. TRBD2 TRBJ2-1 TRBV18 TGTGCCAGCTCACGACGGGAGAGCGGGGGGGCCTACAATGAGCAGTTCTTC CASSRRESGGAYNEQFF
. . TRBJ2-4 TRBV6-2/TRBV6-3 TGTGCCAGCAGTTACCTTAGGACTGGGGGTGACATTCAGTACTTC CASSYLRTGGDIQYF
. . TRBJ1-1 TRBV10-2 TGCGCCAGCAGTGACTTCTCAGTGAACACTGAAGCTTTCTTT CASSDFSVNTEAFF
. . TRBJ1-4 TRBV2 TGTGCCAGCAGTGAAAGTCTTACAACTAATGAAAAACTGTTTTTT CASSESLTTNEKLFF
. . TRBJ2-7 TRBV18 TGTGCCAGCTCACCCTACGAGCAGTACTTC CASSPYEQYF
. . TRBJ1-1 TRBV19 TGTGCCAGTAGCCTCTCCTGGGCCACTGAAGCTTTCTTT CASSLSWATEAFF
. . TRBJ1-3 TRBV5-1 TGCGCCAGCAGCTTGGAGGGGGGCACTGGAAACACCATATATTTT CASSLEGGTGNTIYF
once TRBD2 TRBJ2-4 TRBV19 TGTGCCAGTAGTCCTTACGGTAGCGGGGGGTTAAAAGGGGCCAAAAACATTCAGTACTTC CASSPYGSGGLKGAKNIQYF
once . TRBJ1-1 TRBV24-1 TGTGCCACCAGGGCAACTTTGGTCGGCGAGACTGAAGCTTTCTTT CATRATLVGETEAFF
. TRBD1 TRBJ1-2 TRBV24-1 TGTGCCACCAGTGATCATGACAGGGGTAACTATGGCTACACCTTC CATSDHDRGNYGYTF
. TRBD2 TRBJ2-3 TRBV5-6 TGTGCCAGCAGCCCAGGACTAGCGGGGGGGCTTGATACGCAGTATTTT CASSPGLAGGLDTQYF
. TRBD2 TRBJ2-1 TRBV3-1/TRBV3-2 TGTGCCAGCAGCCCACGAAAGGGACTAGCGGGGGATTACAATGAGCAGTTCTTC CASSPRKGLAGDYNEQFF
. TRBD1 TRBJ2-7 TRBV5-1 TGCGCCAGCAGTTCCGGGACAGGGGATACGAAGGAGCAGTACTTC CASSSGTGDTKEQYF
. TRBD2 TRBJ2-7 TRBV6-2/TRBV6-3 TGTGCCAGCAGTCCGACTAGCGGCTCCTACGAGCAGTACTTC CASSPTSGSYEQYF
. . TRBJ1-4 TRBV9 TGTGCCAGCAGCGTAGGCAGGGGTAATGAAAAACTGTTTTTT CASSVGRGNEKLFF
. . TRBJ1-1 TRBV7-6 TGTGCCAGCAGCCTAGGTTCGAGGGGTGAAGCTTTCTTT CASSLGSRGEAFF
once . TRBJ1-4 TRBV19 TGTGCCAGTAGTGCTGTCCAGAATGAAAAACTGTTTTTT CASSAVQNEKLFF
. TRBD1 TRBJ2-2 TRBV5-4 TGTGCCAGCAGATCCGGGACAGGGGGCGCAGGCGGGGAGCTGTTTTTT CASRSGTGGAGGELFF
. . TRBJ1-1 TRBV25-1 TGTGCCAGCATGGGGGCCGCCTTAATGAACACTGAAGCTTTCTTT CASMGAALMNTEAFF
. TRBD1 TRBJ1-1 TRBV27 TGTGCCAGCAGTTTATACGGGGACAGGGGTGACACTGAAGCTTTCTTT CASSLYGDRGDTEAFF